This T cell receptor (beta chain) was sequenced for a study of Ad26.COV2.S vaccination and SARS-CoV-2 variants. Overall study results and limits: Participants given vaccine showed non-spike TCR breadth similar to that of placebo recipients.

The V gene's germline CDR1 is SGDLS and CDR2 YYNGEE. This CDR3 region has 16 residues. Trimming took 4 bases from V and 1 from J, leaving 17 bases between them. Worth noting for this clone: The antigen is undetermined.

Regarding treatment: 15 to 20 received Ad26.COV2.S at low or high dose, single or two shots; roughly 5 received placebo; per-sample allocation not given. Sampling was done on day 63 after the first vaccine or placebo injection. Its platform was an Ad26 vector, and its expressed antigen was Wuhan-strain SARS-CoV-2 spike. Generated by immunoSEQ multiplex PCR, the TCRdb table keeps only in-frame clones and is missing some. Seen here are 450,000 to 550,000 clones, 80% to 90% observed once, and the top ten hold 1.7%. This TCR was recovered from a person aged 18 to 59 who received the Ad26.COV2.S COVID-19 vaccine or a placebo. The chain carries TRBV9 and TRBJ1-2; D is undetermined. The input for sequencing was peripheral blood, taken in a trial of Ad26.COV2.S vaccine versus placebo. The chain's CDR3 is CASSPLPRWDNYGYTF. CDR3 DNA: TGTGCCAGCAGCCCACTCCCCAGATGGGATAACTATGGCTACACCTTC.